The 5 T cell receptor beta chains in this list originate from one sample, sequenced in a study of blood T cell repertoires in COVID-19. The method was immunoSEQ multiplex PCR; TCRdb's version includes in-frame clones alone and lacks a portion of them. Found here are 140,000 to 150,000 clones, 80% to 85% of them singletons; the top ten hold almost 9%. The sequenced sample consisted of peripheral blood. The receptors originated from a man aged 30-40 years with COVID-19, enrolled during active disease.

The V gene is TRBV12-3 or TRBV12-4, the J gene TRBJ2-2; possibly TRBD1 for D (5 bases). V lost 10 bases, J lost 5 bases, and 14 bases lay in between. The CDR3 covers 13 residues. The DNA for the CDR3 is TGTGCCACCTCGACAGCTAAGACCGGGGAGCTGTTTTTT. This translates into CATSTAKTGELFF.

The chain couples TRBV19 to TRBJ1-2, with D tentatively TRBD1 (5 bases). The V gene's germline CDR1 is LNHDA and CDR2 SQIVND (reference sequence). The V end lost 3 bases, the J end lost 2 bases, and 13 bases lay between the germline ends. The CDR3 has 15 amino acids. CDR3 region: CASSIGGTVNYGYTF. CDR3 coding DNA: TGTGCCAGTAGTATCGGAGGGACTGTGAACTATGGCTACACCTTC.

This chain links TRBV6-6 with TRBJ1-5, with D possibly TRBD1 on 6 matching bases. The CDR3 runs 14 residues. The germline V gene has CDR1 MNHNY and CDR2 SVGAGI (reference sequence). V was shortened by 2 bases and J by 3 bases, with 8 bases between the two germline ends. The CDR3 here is CASSYQGSNQPQHF. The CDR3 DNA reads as TGTGCCAGCAGTTACCAGGGGTCCAATCAGCCCCAGCATTTT.

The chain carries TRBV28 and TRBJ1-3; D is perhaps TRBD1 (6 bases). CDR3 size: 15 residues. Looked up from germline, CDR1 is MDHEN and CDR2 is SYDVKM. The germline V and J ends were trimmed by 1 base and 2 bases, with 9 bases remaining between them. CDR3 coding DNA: TGTGCCAGCAGTTTATTAGGGGGGGCTGGAAACACCATATATTTT. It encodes CASSLLGGAGNTIYF.

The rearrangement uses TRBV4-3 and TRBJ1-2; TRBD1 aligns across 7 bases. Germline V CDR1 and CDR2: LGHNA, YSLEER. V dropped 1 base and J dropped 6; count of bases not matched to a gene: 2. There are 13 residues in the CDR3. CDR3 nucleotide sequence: TGCGCCAGCAGCCAAGGACAGGGAAATGGCTACACCTTC. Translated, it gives CASSQGQGNGYTF.